This T cell receptor beta chain was sequenced during a study of blood T cell repertoires in COVID-19. Background on the study: Acute and convalescent COVID-19 samples came from the United States, Italy and Spain. PBMCs, B-cell-depleted T cells, or T cells were the source of the cDNA or gDNA that made up the material.

This CDR3 is built from 14 residues. Trimming took 4 bases from V and 8 from J, leaving 18 bases between them. In germline, CDR1 is SGHNT, CDR2 YYREEE (reference sequence). In the study's own analysis: Estimated nucleated cell counts came from reference gene primer amplification. TCRdb's copy holds only in-frame clones and misses some; the assay was immunoSEQ multiplex PCR. V and J calls and clone size are those listed in that table; D and trimming were worked out from the DNA. The table records over 150,000 clones, approximately 84% of them present only once. The receptor was isolated from a man between 70 and 80 years old with active or convalescent COVID-19. The rearrangement joins TRBV5-4 to TRBJ1-2, with D possibly TRBD1 on 6 matching bases. The sequenced sample was peripheral blood. DNA for the CDR3: TGTGCCAGCAGCACCCGGACAGCGGTAGAAGGCTACACCTTC. Its translation is CASSTRTAVEGYTF.